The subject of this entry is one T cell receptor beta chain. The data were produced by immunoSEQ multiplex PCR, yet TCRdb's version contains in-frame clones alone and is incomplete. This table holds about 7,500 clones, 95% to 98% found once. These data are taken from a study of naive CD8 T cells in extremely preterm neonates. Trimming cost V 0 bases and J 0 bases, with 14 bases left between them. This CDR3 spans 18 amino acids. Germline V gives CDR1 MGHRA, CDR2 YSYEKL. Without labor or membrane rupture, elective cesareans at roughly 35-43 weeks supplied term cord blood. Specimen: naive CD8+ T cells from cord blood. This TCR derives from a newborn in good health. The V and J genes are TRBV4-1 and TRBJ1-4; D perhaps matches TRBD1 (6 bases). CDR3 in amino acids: CASSQDGTPFATNEKLFF. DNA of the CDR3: TGCGCCAGCAGCCAAGATGGGACACCCTTTGCAACTAATGAAAAACTGTTTTTT.